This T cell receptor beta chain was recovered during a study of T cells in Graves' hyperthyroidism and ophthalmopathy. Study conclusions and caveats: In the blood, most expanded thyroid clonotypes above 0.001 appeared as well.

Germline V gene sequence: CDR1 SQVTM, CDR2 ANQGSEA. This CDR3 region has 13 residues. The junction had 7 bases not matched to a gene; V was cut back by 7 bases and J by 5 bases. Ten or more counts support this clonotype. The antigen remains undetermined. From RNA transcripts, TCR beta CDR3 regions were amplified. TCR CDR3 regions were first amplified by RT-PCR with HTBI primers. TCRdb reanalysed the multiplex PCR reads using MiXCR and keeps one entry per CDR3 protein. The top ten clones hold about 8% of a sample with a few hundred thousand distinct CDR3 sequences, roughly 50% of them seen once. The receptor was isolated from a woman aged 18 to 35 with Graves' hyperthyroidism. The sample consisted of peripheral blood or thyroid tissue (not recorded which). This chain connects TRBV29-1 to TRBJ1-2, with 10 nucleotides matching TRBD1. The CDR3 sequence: CSGLTGGEYGYTF. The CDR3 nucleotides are TGCAGCGGCCTGACAGGGGGCGAGTATGGCTACACCTTC.